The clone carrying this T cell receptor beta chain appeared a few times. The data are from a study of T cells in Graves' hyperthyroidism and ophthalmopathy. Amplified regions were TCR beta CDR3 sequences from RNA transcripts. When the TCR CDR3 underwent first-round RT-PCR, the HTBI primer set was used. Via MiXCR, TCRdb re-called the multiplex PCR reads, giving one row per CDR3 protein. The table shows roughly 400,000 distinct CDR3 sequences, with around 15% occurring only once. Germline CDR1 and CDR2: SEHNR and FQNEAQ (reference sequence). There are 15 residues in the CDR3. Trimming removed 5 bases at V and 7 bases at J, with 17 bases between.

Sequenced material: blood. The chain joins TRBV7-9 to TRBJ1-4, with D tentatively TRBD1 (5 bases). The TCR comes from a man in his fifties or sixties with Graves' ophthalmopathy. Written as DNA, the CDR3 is TGTGCCAGCAGCGCTCCGGGGGGAGAGGGTGAAAAACTGTTTTTT. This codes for CASSAPGGEGEKLFF.